This entry features one T cell receptor (beta chain) sequence. The data are from a study of identical twins. V dropped 6 bases and J dropped 4 bases, with 16 bases sitting between them. CDR1 SQVTM and CDR2 ANQGSEA come from the germline V gene. The CDR3 loop spans 14 amino acids. TCRdb recomputed calls from the 5' RACE reads with MiXCR, one row per CDR3 protein. The data contain 450,000 to 500,000 distinct CDR3 sequences, 13% to 15% of them singletons. The same sample was also studied in work on yellow fever vaccine responses in identical twins.

This rearrangement joins TRBV29-1 to TRBJ2-1; D call uncertain. The receptor was isolated from a woman aged 18-29 years in good health. The sample consisted of CD4+ T cells sorted from blood. The CDR3 protein is CSVPRGLSYNEQFF. CDR3 sequence (DNA): TGCAGCGTCCCAAGAGGCCTAAGTTACAATGAGCAGTTCTTC.